This T cell receptor beta chain appears in the sequencing data of a study of monozygotic twins with inflammatory bowel disease. No DNA is given; TCRdb re-called the 5' RACE reads and lists each CDR3 protein once. Its listing shows more than 120,000 distinct CDR3 sequences. A remark on this clonotype: Antigen specificity is unknown.

The CDR3 runs to 15 residues. Germline V gene sequence: CDR1 SGHRS, CDR2 YFSETQ. General observations from the study: No one strong IBD-associated signal or clonotype was supported. Possibly reflecting limited power, no difference in repertoire similarity was found between concordant and discordant twins.

This receptor was taken from a human donor with ulcerative colitis or Crohn's disease, or a healthy co-twin of an affected twin (not recorded which). Sequencing was carried out using blood. The V call is TRBV5-1, the J call TRBJ1-4; the TCRdb D gene call, TRBD1, has no DNA to confirm it. CDR3: CASSFRTGQNEKLFF.